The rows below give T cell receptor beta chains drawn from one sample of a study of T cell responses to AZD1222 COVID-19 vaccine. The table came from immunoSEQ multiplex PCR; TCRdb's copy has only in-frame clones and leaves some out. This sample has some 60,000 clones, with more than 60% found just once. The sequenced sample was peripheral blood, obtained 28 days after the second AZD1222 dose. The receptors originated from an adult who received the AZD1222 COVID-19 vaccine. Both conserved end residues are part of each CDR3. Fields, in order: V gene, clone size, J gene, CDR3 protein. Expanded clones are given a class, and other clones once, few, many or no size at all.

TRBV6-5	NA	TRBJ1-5	CASRVLQNSNQPQHF
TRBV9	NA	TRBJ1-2	CASSAKGTGGLLRNGYTF
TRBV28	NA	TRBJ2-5	CASSLAGAEETQYF
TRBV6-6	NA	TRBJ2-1	CASRDTLSHNEQFF
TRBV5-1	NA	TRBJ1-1	CASRSLVGNTEAFF
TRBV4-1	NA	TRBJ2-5	CASSQGDRGHSGEETQYF
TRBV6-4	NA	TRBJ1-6	CASSESRQGSPLHF
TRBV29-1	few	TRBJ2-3	CSVGSDPQTTDTQYF
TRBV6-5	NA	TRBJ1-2	CASSYDSNYGYTF
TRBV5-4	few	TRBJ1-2	CASSHSDRYHYGYTF
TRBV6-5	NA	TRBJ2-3	CASSRASGVRDTQYF
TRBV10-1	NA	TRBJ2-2	CASSDGGAGELFF
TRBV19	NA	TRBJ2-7	CASSIGTGLYEQYF
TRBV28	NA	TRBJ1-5	CASSSIDRGSNQPQHF
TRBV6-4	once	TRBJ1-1	CASSREQNTEAFF
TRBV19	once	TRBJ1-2	CASNGRTYGYTF
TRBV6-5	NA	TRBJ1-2	CASSPQDSFYGYTF
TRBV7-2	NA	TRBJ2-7	CASSPYSTGDEQYF
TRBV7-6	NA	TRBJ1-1	CASSLMDTEAFF
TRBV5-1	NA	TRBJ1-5	CASSPGTENQPQHF
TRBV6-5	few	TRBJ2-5	CASRVMQGETQYF
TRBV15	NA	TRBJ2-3	CATSRDSVVHTQYF
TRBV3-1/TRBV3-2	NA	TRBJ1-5	CASSQDMGNQPQHF
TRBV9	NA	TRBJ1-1	CASSATGYMNTEAFF
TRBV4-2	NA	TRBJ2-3	CASSQDLPEADTQYF
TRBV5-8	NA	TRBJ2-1	CASSLGQGGVDEQFF
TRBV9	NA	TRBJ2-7	CASSVGFSLPSYEQYF
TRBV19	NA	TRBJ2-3	CASSMTGGADTQYF
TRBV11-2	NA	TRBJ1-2	CASSPEGTYGYTF
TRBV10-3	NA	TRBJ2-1	CAISESADEVREQFF
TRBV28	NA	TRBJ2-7	CASSPLRDKRYEQYF
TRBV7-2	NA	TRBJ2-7	CASGAGRGYEQYF
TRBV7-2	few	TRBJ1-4	CASSPDAGGEKLFF
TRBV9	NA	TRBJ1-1	CASSVVPLGVAFF
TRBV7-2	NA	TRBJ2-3	CASSPPGLASDTQYF
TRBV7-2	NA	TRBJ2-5	CASSLLGGGAETQYF
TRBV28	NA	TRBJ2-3	CASSLWAGLAGPTDTQYF
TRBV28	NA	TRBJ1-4	CASWDRLNEKLFF
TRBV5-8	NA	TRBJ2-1	CASSFPGRDKVYNEQFF
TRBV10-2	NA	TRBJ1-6	CASDRGSTTYNSPLHF
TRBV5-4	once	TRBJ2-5	CAVNEGGGYQETQYF
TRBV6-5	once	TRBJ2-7	CASSYGAGGVDEQYF
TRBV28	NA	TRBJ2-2	CASSRGRPNTGELFF
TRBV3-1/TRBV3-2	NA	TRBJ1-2	CASSQDGGYTF
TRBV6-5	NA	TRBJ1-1	CASRRDRGNTEAFF
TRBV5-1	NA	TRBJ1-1	CASSRLDRNTEAFF
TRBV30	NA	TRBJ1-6	CAWGPGTEGSPLHF
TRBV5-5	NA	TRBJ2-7	CASSLSGNLYEQYF
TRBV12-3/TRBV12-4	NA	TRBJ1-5	CASRTGTDQPQHF
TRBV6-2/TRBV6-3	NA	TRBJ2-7	CASSSSRGRNYEQYF
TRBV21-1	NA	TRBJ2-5	CASSKTRETQYF
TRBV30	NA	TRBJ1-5	CAWSSRSGLSNQPQHF
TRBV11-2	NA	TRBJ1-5	CASSLGLGQRNQPQHF
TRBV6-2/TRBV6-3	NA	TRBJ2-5	CASSYRGAGQETQYF
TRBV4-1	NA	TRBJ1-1	CASSQVQGPDTEAFF